This paragraph reports one T cell receptor beta chain. The sample is drawn from a study of Tregs in tolerant kidney transplant recipients. Produced via immunoSEQ multiplex PCR; TCRdb's table is partial and in-frame only. Among fewer than 100,000 clones listed, approximately 93% were seen once. CDR1 and CDR2 (germline): MNHEY, SMNVEV (reference sequence). The CDR3 totals 13 residues. V lost 5 bases and J 3 bases, leaving 11 bases between the germline ends. The V call is TRBV27, the J call TRBJ2-7; the D is unclear. The sequence derives from a human donor who received a combined kidney and bone marrow transplant. Sequencing was performed on CD4+ T cells from blood, taken before the transplant. CDR3 sequence (DNA): TGTGCCAGCAGTCCTCCCCCGTTCTACGAGCAGTACTTC. Its protein product is CASSPPPFYEQYF.